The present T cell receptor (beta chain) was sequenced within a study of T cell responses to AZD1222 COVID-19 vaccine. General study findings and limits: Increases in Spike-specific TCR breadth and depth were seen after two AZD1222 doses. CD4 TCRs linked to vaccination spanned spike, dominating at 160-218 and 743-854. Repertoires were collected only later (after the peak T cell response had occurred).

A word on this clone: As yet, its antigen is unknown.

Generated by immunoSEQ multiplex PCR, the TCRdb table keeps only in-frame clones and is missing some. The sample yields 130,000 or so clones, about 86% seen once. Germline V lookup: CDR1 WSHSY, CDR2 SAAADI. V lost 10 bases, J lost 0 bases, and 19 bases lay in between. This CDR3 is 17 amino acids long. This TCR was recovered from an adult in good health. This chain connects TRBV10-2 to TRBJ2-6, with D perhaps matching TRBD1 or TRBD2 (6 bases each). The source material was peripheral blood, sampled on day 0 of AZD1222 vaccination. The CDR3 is CATGLGGYFSGANVLTF. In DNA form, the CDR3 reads TGCGCCACAGGATTGGGGGGCTACTTCTCTGGGGCCAACGTCCTGACTTTC.